One sample yielded the 23 T cell receptor beta chains listed below, sequenced in a study of OX40 agonist ivuxolimab in advanced cancers. Assay: immunoSEQ multiplex PCR; the TCRdb copy retains only in-frame clones and omits some. The data hold tens of thousands of clones, with 75% to 95% observed a single time. Specimen: CD4+ or CD8+ T cells sorted from blood, collected in a trial of the OX40 agonist ivuxolimab. Receptors were obtained from an adult with an advanced solid tumor such as melanoma, head and neck, liver or kidney cancer.

The genes are TRBV5-6 and TRBJ2-1, with D perhaps assigned TRBD1 or TRBD2 (5 bases each). The germline V gene has CDR1 SGHDT and CDR2 YYEEEE. The length of the CDR3 is 14 residues. Trimming cost V 4 bases and J 5 bases, with 13 bases left between them. CDR3 in DNA: TGTGCCAGCAGCCCCGGGACGTACGACAATGAGCAGTTCTTC. It codes for CASSPGTYDNEQFF.

The chain is built from TRBV6-1 and TRBJ2-7; 10 positions match TRBD2. Germline CDR1 is MNHNS and CDR2 is SASEGT. V lost 4 bases and J lost 0; bases outside the gene matches: 3. This CDR3 is 15 amino acids long. CDR3 region: CASSATSGYSYEQYF. DNA of the CDR3: TGTGCCAGCAGTGCGACTAGCGGGTACTCCTACGAGCAGTACTTC.

The chain has TRBV7-9 and TRBJ1-1, with D tentatively TRBD1 (5 bases). The CDR3 runs to 16 residues. Germline CDR1 and CDR2: SEHNR and FQNEAQ (reference sequence). Trimming cost V 7 bases and J 1 base, with 19 bases left between them. CDR3: CASTSRLAGQNTEAFF. The CDR3 DNA reads as TGTGCCAGCACCTCCCGACTCGCCGGACAGAACACTGAAGCTTTCTTT.

The genes are TRBV28 and TRBJ1-1; no clear D gene. V lost 0 bases and J lost 6, with 5 bases in between. Per germline, CDR1 MDHEN and CDR2 SYDVKM. There are 12 residues in the CDR3. CDR3 loop: CASSLWAAEAFF. The CDR3 DNA is TGTGCCAGCAGTTTATGGGCAGCTGAAGCTTTCTTT.

V and J are TRBV19 and TRBJ1-4; no clear D gene. The CDR3 is 16 amino acids. Germline lookup yields CDR1 LNHDA and CDR2 SQIVND (reference sequence). V lost 1 base, J lost 7 bases, and 16 bases lay in between. In DNA, the CDR3 is TGTGCCAGTAGTATAGTGGTGGCGGCGTCAGCTGAAAAACTGTTTTTT. Translation gives CASSIVVAASAEKLFF.

The chain uses TRBV5-4 and TRBJ2-7; D uncertain. V lost 2 bases and J lost 0, with 3 bases in between. The CDR3 is made up of 12 amino acids. From germline, CDR1 is SGHNT and CDR2 YYREEE (reference sequence). The CDR3 protein is CASSLNSYEQYF. The CDR3 region has the DNA TGTGCCAGCAGCTTAAACTCCTACGAGCAGTACTTC.

V usage is TRBV7-3 and J usage is TRBJ2-5; no clear D gene. CDR3 length: 13 residues. The germline V gene encodes CDR1 SGHTA and CDR2 FQGTGA. With 3 bases removed from V and 5 bases from J, the gap between germline ends came to 10 bases. This CDR3 reads CASSFGEGETQYF. CDR3 in DNA: TGTGCCAGCAGCTTTGGGGAAGGGGAGACCCAGTACTTC. Full variable domain (rest looked up from reference TRBV7-3 and TRBJ2-5): GAGVSQTPSNKVTEKGKYVELRCDPISGHTALYWYRQSLGQGPEFLIYFQGTGAADDSGLPNDRFFAVRPEGSVSTLKIQRTERGDSAVYLCASSFGEGETQYFGPGTRLLVL.

V usage is TRBV6-1 and J usage is TRBJ2-7; TRBD1 matches at 8 bases. The trim removed 0 bases at V and 3 bases at J, leaving 10 bases unmatched. The CDR3 has 17 amino acids. Germline-derived CDR1 and CDR2 are MNHNS and SASEGT. This CDR3 reads CASSEAMSGQDYYEQYF. DNA of the CDR3: TGTGCCAGCAGTGAAGCGATGTCGGGACAGGACTACTACGAGCAGTACTTC.

The J gene is TRBJ2-5, the V gene TRBV18; 9 bases match TRBD2. The CDR3 spans 14 residues. Looked up from germline, CDR1 is KGHSH and CDR2 is LQKENI. V lost 3 bases and J lost 4; bases outside the gene matches: 3. In nucleotides, the CDR3 is TGTGCCAGCTCACCTATAGCGGGAGCAGAGACCCAGTACTTC. Residues: CASSPIAGAETQYF.

The gene calls are TRBV30 and TRBJ2-7, with D hard to call. CDR3 length equals 13 residues. Trimming took off 1 base at V and 3 bases at J, with 10 bases between the two ends. CDR1 and CDR2 from the germline V gene are GTSNPN and SVGIG (reference sequence). The CDR3 loop is CAWSGADLYEQYF. In nucleotides, the CDR3 is TGTGCCTGGAGTGGGGCAGACCTCTACGAGCAGTACTTC.

The J gene is TRBJ2-2, the V gene TRBV18, with 7 positions matching TRBD1. The CDR3 has 17 residues. Germline CDR1 reads KGHSH; CDR2 reads LQKENI. The junction had 11 bases not matched to a gene; V was cut back by 6 bases and J by 1 base. The CDR3 is CASSNLETGKNTGELFF. The CDR3 nucleotides read TGTGCCAGCTCCAACCTGGAGACAGGGAAGAACACCGGGGAGCTGTTTTTT.

The chain is built from TRBV1 and TRBJ2-7; the table's D call, TRBD2, has no DNA check behind it. TRBV1 is labeled a pseudogene. This CDR3 is built from 17 residues. The CDR3 here is CTSSPPQVAGGPYEQYF. The CDR3 coding sequence is TGCACCAGCAGCCCCCCCCAGGTAGCGGGAGGGCCTTACGAGCAGTACTTC.

The chain recombines TRBV28 with TRBJ2-3, with 9 bases matching TRBD2. Unmatched junction bases numbered 3, after V lost 2 bases and J lost 0 bases. There are 16 residues in the CDR3. Germline CDR1 MDHEN, CDR2 SYDVKM. The CDR3 spells CASSLMLAGSTDTQYF. CDR3 nucleotides: TGTGCCAGCAGTTTAATGCTAGCGGGAAGCACAGATACGCAGTATTTT.

CDR3 coding DNA: TGCAGCGTTGCGGCAGGGAGGGACCAGCCCCAGCATTTT. Amino acids: CSVAAGRDQPQHF. The chain carries TRBV29-1 and TRBJ1-5; tentatively, D is TRBD1 (5 bases). The V gene lost 4 bases and the J gene lost 7 bases, with 14 bases spanning the gap. Germline CDR1 SQVTM, CDR2 ANQGSEA. This CDR3 is 13 amino acids long.

In this sample, this clone turned up a few times. The J gene is TRBJ2-1, the V gene TRBV2, with D unresolved. V was pared by 5 bases and J by 4 bases, with 3 bases between. Germline values: CDR1 SNHLY, CDR2 FYNNEI. The CDR3 has 11 residues. Written as DNA, the CDR3 is TGTGCCAGCAGTCTTTACAATGAGCAGTTCTTC. It encodes CASSLYNEQFF.

The V call is TRBV5-1, the J call TRBJ2-1; the match to TRBD1 covers 7 bases. V trimming: 4 bases; J trimming: 6 bases; junction bases outside the gene matches: 4. In germline, CDR1 is SGHRS, CDR2 YFSETQ. The CDR3 is 13 residues long. The CDR3 is CASSPGTVNEQFF. DNA of the CDR3: TGCGCCAGCAGCCCAGGGACAGTCAATGAGCAGTTCTTC. The whole variable domain, remainder taken from reference TRBV5-1 and TRBJ2-1, is KAGVTQTPRYLIKTRGQQVTLSCSPISGHRSVSWYQQTPGQGLQFLFEYFSETQRNKGNFPGRFSGRQFSNSRSEMNVSTLELGDSALYLCASSPGTVNEQFFGPGTRLTVL.

The chain carries TRBV11-2 and TRBJ2-5; the match to TRBD1 covers 8 bases. CDR1 is SGHAT and CDR2 is FQNNGV in the germline V gene. The CDR3 is made up of 12 amino acids. Trimming at V came to 8 bases and at J to 5 bases, leaving 4 bases not matched to a gene. The CDR3 region is CASEGQVETQYF. DNA for the CDR3: TGTGCCAGCGAGGGACAGGTGGAGACCCAGTACTTC.

The J gene is TRBJ1-1, the V gene TRBV25-1; D gene ambiguous. Trimming took 5 bases from V and 0 from J, leaving 13 bases between them. The CDR3 totals 15 residues. Germline CDR1 MGHDK, CDR2 SYGVNS. The CDR3 spells CASSSRTVMNTEAFF. CDR3 DNA sequence: TGTGCCAGCAGTTCTCGGACGGTAATGAACACTGAAGCTTTCTTT.

The chain joins TRBV30 to TRBJ1-2; tentative D call: TRBD1 (6 bases). V was shortened by 2 bases and J by 4 bases, with 11 bases between the two germline ends. The germline CDR1 and CDR2 sequences are GTSNPN and SVGIG (reference sequence). The CDR3 covers 13 residues. In nucleotides, the CDR3 is TGTGCCTGGAGTCCAACAGGGTTCTATGGCTACACCTTC. This translates into CAWSPTGFYGYTF.

The rearrangement links TRBV11-2 to TRBJ1-2; 7 bases fit TRBD1. The CDR3 has 15 amino acids. CDR1 and CDR2 from the germline V gene are SGHAT and FQNNGV. The junction had 6 bases not matched to a gene; V was cut back by 0 bases and J by 5 bases. This chain's CDR3 is CASSLDAGTAYGYTF. CDR3 DNA: TGTGCCAGCAGCTTAGATGCGGGGACAGCATATGGCTACACCTTC. The entire variable domain, with the rest obtained from reference TRBV11-2 and TRBJ1-2, is as follows: EAGVAQSPRYKIIEKRQSVAFWCNPISGHATLYWYQQILGQGPKLLIQFQNNGVVDDSQLPKDRFSAERLKGVDSTLKIQPAKLEDSAVYLCASSLDAGTAYGYTFGSGTRLTVV.

This chain joins TRBV6-1 and TRBJ1-5, with D unclear. CDR1 MNHNS and CDR2 SASEGT come from the germline V gene. CDR3 length: 14 residues. The V end was cut by 2 bases, the J end by 4 bases, with 9 bases between. The CDR3 DNA reads TGTGCCAGCAGTGAATTATTATTAAATCAGCCCCAGCATTTT. Amino acids: CASSELLLNQPQHF.

The genes are TRBV2 and TRBJ2-1; D may be TRBD1 or TRBD2 (7 bases each). V was trimmed by 7 bases and J by 8 bases, leaving 15 bases between them. Germline CDR1 is SNHLY and CDR2 is FYNNEI. There are 13 residues in the CDR3. Here the CDR3 reads CASTGQGGHEQFF. The CDR3, as DNA: TGTGCCAGCACGGGGCAGGGGGGGCATGAGCAGTTCTTC.

This chain uses TRBV6-1 with TRBJ2-3; D unclear. CDR3 length: 17 amino acids. CDR1 is MNHNS and CDR2 is SASEGT in the germline V gene. The ends were cut back, 1 base at V and 0 bases at J, with 14 bases in the middle. The CDR3 sequence: CASSEDHYGGSTDTQYF. The CDR3 nucleotides read TGTGCCAGCAGTGAAGATCATTACGGCGGTAGCACAGATACGCAGTATTTT.